This T cell receptor (beta chain) was captured by sequencing in a study of blood T cell repertoires in COVID-19. Study-wide context: PBMCs, B-cell-depleted T cells, or T cells were the source of the cDNA or gDNA that made up the material.

The method was immunoSEQ multiplex PCR; TCRdb's version includes in-frame clones alone and lacks a portion of them. Altogether 130,000 to 150,000 clones are present, 80% to 90% being singletons, with the ten largest covering about 1.7%. The V gene end was trimmed by 3 bases and the J gene end by 0 bases; junction bases not matched to a gene: 2. Germline V gene sequence: CDR1 WSHSY, CDR2 SAAADI. The CDR3 loop spans 15 amino acids. Material: peripheral blood. The chain couples TRBV10-2 to TRBJ1-3; TRBD1 aligns across 7 bases. The receptor comes from a woman between 50 and 59 years old with acute or convalescent COVID-19. CDR3 loop: CASSEGGFSGNTIYF. The DNA for the CDR3 is TGCGCCAGCAGTGAAGGGGGCTTCTCTGGAAACACCATATATTTT.